The clone carrying this T cell receptor (beta chain) was seen only a few times. Its antigen is undetermined. This specimen belongs to a study of Ad26.COV2.S vaccination and SARS-CoV-2 variants. Per germline, CDR1 SGHRS and CDR2 YFSETQ. The CDR3 has 15 amino acids. V lost 6 bases and J lost 4, with 16 bases in between. Overall study results and limits: The authors reported substantial breadth in spike-specific CD8+ and CD4+ T cell responses after vaccination. Among vaccine recipients, spike-specific TCR breadth exceeded that of placebo recipients.

Assay: immunoSEQ multiplex PCR; the TCRdb copy retains only in-frame clones and omits some. The repertoire holds under 600,000 clones, with about nine tenths as singletons. The treatment is: around 19 received Ad26.COV2.S at low or high dose, single or two shots; about 5 received placebo; per-sample allocation not given. Day 63 after the first vaccine or placebo injection was the time point for sampling. As its vector, the vaccine had Ad26, which expressed Wuhan-strain SARS-CoV-2 spike. This clonotype was sampled from a person aged 18-60 years who received the Ad26.COV2.S COVID-19 vaccine or a placebo. The rearrangement links TRBV5-1 to TRBJ2-2, with D possibly being TRBD1 or TRBD2 (5 bases each). Sequenced here: peripheral blood, sampled in a trial of Ad26.COV2.S vaccine versus placebo. The CDR3 spells CASTQRGSGTGELFF. The CDR3 DNA follows: TGCGCCAGCACCCAGAGGGGTTCTGGCACCGGGGAGCTGTTTTTT. Together with reference TRBV5-1 and TRBJ2-2, the CDR3 gives the full variable domain: KAGVTQTPRYLIKTRGQQVTLSCSPISGHRSVSWYQQTPGQGLQFLFEYFSETQRNKGNFPGRFSGRQFSNSRSEMNVSTLELGDSALYLCASTQRGSGTGELFFGEGSRLTVL.